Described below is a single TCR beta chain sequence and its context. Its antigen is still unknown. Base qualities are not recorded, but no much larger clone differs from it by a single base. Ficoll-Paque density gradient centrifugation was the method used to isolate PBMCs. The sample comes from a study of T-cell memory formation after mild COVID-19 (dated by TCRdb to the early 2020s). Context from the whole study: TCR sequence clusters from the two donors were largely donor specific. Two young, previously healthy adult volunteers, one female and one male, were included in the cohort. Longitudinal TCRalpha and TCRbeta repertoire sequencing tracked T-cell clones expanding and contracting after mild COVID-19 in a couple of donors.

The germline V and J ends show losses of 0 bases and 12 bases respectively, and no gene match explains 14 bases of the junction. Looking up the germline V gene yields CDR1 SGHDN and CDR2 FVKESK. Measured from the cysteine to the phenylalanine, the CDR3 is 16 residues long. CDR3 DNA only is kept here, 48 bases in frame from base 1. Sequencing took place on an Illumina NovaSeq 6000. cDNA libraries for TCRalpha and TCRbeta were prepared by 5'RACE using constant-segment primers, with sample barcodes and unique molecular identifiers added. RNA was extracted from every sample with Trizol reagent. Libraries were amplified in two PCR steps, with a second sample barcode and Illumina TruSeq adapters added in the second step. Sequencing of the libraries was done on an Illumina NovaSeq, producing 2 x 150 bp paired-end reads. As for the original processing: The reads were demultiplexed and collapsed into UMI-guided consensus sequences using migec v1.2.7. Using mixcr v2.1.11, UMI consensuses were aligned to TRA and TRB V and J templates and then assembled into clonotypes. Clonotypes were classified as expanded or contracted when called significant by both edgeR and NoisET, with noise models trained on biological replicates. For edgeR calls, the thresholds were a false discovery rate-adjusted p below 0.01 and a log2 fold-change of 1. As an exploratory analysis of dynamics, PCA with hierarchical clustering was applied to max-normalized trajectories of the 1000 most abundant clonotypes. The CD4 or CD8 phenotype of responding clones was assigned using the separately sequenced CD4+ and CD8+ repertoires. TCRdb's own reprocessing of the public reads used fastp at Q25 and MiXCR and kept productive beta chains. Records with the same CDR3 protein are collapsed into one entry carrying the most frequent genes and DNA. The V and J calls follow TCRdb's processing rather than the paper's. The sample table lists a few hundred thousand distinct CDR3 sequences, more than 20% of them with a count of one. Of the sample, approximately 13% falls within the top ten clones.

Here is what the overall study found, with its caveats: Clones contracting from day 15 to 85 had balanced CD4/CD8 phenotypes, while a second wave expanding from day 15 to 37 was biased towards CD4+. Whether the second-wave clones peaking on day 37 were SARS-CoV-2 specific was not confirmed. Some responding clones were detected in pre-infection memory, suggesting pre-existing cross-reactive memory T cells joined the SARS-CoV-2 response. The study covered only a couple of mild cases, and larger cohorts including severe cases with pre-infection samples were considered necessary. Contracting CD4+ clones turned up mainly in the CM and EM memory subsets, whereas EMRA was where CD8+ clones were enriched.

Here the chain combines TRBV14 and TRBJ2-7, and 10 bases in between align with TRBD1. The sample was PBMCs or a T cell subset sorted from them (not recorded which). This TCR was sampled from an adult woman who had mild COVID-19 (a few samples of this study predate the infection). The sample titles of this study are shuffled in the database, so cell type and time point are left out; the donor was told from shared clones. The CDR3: CASSQELGQGRPVRYF. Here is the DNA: TGTGCCAGCAGCCAAGAATTGGGACAGGGGCGTCCTGTACGGTACTTC.